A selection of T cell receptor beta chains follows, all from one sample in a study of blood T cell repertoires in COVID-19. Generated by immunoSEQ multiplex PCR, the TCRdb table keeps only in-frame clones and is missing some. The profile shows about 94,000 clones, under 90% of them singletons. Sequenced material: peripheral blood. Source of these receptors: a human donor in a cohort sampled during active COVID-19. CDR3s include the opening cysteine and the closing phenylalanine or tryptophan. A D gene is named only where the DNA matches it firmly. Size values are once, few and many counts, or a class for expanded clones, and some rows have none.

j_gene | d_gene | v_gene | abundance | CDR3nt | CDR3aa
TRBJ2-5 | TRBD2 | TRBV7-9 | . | TGTGCCAGCACACCCGGGGGGGGAGTAGAGACCCAGTACTTC | CASTPGGGVETQYF
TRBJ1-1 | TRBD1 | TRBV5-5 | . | TGTGCCAGCAGCTTGCCAACAGGGGGCTTGGCTTTCTTT | CASSLPTGGLAFF
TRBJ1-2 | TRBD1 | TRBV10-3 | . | TGTGCCATCAGTGAGTCAGTAACAGACAGGGAGAGCTACACCTTC | CAISESVTDRESYTF
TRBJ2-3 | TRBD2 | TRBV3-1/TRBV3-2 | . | TGTGCCAGCAGGCGGCTTGGGACTAGCGGGATAGATACGCAGTATTTT | CASRRLGTSGIDTQYF
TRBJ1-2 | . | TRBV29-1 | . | TGCAGCGTTGACAGAGGCTATGGCTACACCTTC | CSVDRGYGYTF
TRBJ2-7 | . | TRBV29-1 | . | TGCAGCGCCGAATCCCCCAGTACCGAGCAGTACTTC | CSAESPSTEQYF
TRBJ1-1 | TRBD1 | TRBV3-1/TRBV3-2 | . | TGTGCCAGCAGCCTCGCAAACAGGGGCTCTTTCTTT | CASSLANRGSFF
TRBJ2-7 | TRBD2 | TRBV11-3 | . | TGTGCCAGCAGCACCAGCGGGGGCCCAGGGTACGAGCAGTACTTC | CASSTSGGPGYEQYF
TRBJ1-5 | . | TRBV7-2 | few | TGTGCCAGCAGCTTCTCCCGTAGCAATCAGCCCCAGCATTTT | CASSFSRSNQPQHF
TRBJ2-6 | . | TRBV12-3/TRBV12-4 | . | TGTGCCAGCAGCCCCTCCGGGGCCAACGTCCTGACTTTC | CASSPSGANVLTF
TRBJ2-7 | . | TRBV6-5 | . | TGTGCCAGCAGTTACAGCGAGCGGGCCTACGAGCAGTACTTC | CASSYSERAYEQYF
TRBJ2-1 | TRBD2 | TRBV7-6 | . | TGTGCCAGCAGCGTTAGAGGGGTCCCTAGCGGGAACGGTGAGCAGTTCTTC | CASSVRGVPSGNGEQFF
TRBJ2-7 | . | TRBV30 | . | TGTGCCTGGAGCCCGGGGTTCTCCTACGAGCAGTACTTC | CAWSPGFSYEQYF
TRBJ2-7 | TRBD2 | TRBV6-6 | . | TGTGCCAGCAGTTATTCTTTTACCGGGACTAGCTACGAGCAGTACTTC | CASSYSFTGTSYEQYF
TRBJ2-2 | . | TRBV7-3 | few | TGTGCCAGCAGGGTGGAGACCACCCGGACCGGGGAGCTGTTTTTT | CASRVETTRTGELFF
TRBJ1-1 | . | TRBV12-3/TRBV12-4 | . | TGTGCCAGCAGACGAAACAGGGACACTGAAGCTTTCTTT | CASRRNRDTEAFF
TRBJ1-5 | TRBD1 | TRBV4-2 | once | TGTGCCAGCAGCCAAGGCTCTCGACAGGGGGTAGGAAATCAGCCCCAGCATTTT | CASSQGSRQGVGNQPQHF
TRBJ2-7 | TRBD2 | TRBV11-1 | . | TGTGCCACTCAGAGGTCAGGAGCGGGAGTCTACGAGCAGTACTTC | CATQRSGAGVYEQYF
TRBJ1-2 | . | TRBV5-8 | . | TGTGCCCCGGCCGGACAGTACTATGGCTACACCTTC | CAPAGQYYGYTF
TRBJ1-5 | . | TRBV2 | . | TGTGCCAGTAAAAATGGACAGTTAAGCAATCAGCCCCAGCATTTT | CASKNGQLSNQPQHF
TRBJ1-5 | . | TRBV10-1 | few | TGCGCCAGCAGTAACAGGGTAAACCAGCCCCAGCATTTT | CASSNRVNQPQHF
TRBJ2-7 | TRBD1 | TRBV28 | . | TGTGCCAGCAGTTTGACCGGGACAGTGCCCTCTCGGCAGTACTTC | CASSLTGTVPSRQYF
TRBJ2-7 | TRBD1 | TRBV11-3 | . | TGTGCCAGCAGCCCGACAGGGAAAGGCTCCTACGAGCAGTACTTC | CASSPTGKGSYEQYF
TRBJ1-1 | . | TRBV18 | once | TGTGCCAGCTCACCACCTTCAGGGGTGAACACTGAAGCTTTCTTT | CASSPPSGVNTEAFF
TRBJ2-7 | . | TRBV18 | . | TGTGCCAGCTCACCGCGTACTAGGGCATACGAGCAGTACTTC | CASSPRTRAYEQYF
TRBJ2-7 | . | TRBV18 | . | TGTGCCAGCTCAACGCAGGGCTCCACGGCCGAGCAGTACTTC | CASSTQGSTAEQYF
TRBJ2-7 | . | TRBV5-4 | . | TGTGCCAGCAGCTTGGCTAACAGGGGGGGCGGCGAGCAGTACTTC | CASSLANRGGGEQYF
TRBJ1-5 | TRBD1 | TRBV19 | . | TGTGCCAGTGCGGACAGGAGCAATCAGCCCCAGCATTTT | CASADRSNQPQHF